These 7 T cell receptor beta chains came from one sample sequenced in a study of brain T cells in children with intractable seizures. Regarding time point: blood from clinic visit 5 months post-surgery; TSC patient then seizure free. Here immunoSEQ multiplex PCR was the method, and the copy in TCRdb shows in-frame clones only, minus some. This sample has about 320,000 clones; nearly 95% occur once, and the top ten carry 5.7%. The material sequenced was peripheral blood, taken 5 to 6 months after surgery. These receptors all stem from a boy younger than two with tuberous sclerosis and intractable seizures.

V is TRBV9 and J is TRBJ1-2; no clear D. CDR3 length: 12 amino acids. Trimming cost V 0 bases and J 7 bases, with 7 bases left between them. Germline-derived CDR1 and CDR2 are SGDLS and YYNGEE. The CDR3 here is CASSVGQTGYTF. CDR3 nucleotide sequence: TGTGCCAGCAGCGTAGGTCAAACTGGCTACACCTTC. The full variable domain, in which reference TRBV9 and TRBJ1-2 provide the parts outside the CDR3, is DSGVTQTPKHLITATGQRVTLRCSPRSGDLSVYWYQQSLDQGLQFLIQYYNGEERAKGNILERFSAQQFPDLHSELNLSSLELGDSALYFCASSVGQTGYTFGSGTRLTVV.

This clone was seen a single time. The CDR3 DNA is TGTGCCATCAGTTTAAGGTCCCTCTTCTCCTACAATGAGCAGTTCTTC. Translated: CAISLRSLFSYNEQFF. This chain links TRBV10-3 with TRBJ2-1, with D unresolved. The CDR3 length is 16 residues. Germline V lookup: CDR1 ENHRY, CDR2 SYGVKD. V gave up 5 bases and J gave up 0 bases, with 14 bases separating them.

V gene TRBV4-1 combines with J gene TRBJ2-3; maybe TRBD1 (5 bases). CDR1 and CDR2 (germline): MGHRA, YSYEKL. V lost 10 bases and J 6 bases, leaving 17 bases between the germline ends. The CDR3 consists of 13 residues. As DNA, the CDR3 is TGCGCCACTGGGGCTAACCCAGGGGATACGCAGTATTTT. It translates to CATGANPGDTQYF.

The chain uses TRBV18 and TRBJ1-6; D gene unclear. V was trimmed by 2 bases and J by 4 bases, leaving 15 bases between them. The CDR3 extends over 17 amino acids. Germline CDR1 is KGHSH and CDR2 is LQKENI. The CDR3 reads CASSPYPGRPYNSPLHF. CDR3 in DNA: TGTGCCAGCTCACCATATCCGGGCAGACCGTATAATTCACCCCTCCACTTT. Full variable domain (missing parts from reference TRBV18 and TRBJ1-6): NAGVMQNPRHLVRRRGQEARLRCSPMKGHSHVYWYRQLPEEGLKFMVYLQKENIIDESGMPKERFSAEFPKEGPSILRIQQVVRGDSAAYFCASSPYPGRPYNSPLHFGNGTRLTVT.

CDR3 in DNA: TGTGCCAGCAGCGTCAGGGGGTTCCACTATGGCTACACCTTC. Its protein product is CASSVRGFHYGYTF. The rearrangement joins TRBV6-5 to TRBJ1-2, with 7 bases aligning to TRBD1. The CDR3 has 14 residues. The V gene end was trimmed by 6 bases and the J gene end by 3 bases; junction bases not matched to a gene: 7. Germline V lookup: CDR1 MNHEY, CDR2 SVGAGI.

This sequence joins TRBV6-5 and TRBJ1-1; D may be TRBD1 (6 bases). The CDR3 consists of 14 residues. Trimming shortened V by 7 bases and J by 6 bases, and 18 bases separated the two germline ends. The germline V gene has CDR1 MNHEY and CDR2 SVGAGI. In nucleotides, the CDR3 is TGTGCCAGCAAGCGTCAACAGGGAGGGGCTGAAGCTTTCTTT. Amino acid sequence: CASKRQQGGAEAFF.

The chain links TRBV4-1 to TRBJ1-4; D ambiguous. The CDR3 loop spans 14 amino acids. Germline V gene data show CDR1 as MGHRA and CDR2 as YSYEKL. The ends were cut back, 4 bases at V and 3 bases at J, with 9 bases in the middle. This chain's CDR3 is CASSPRVANEKLFF. The CDR3 coding sequence is TGCGCCAGCAGCCCTCGGGTGGCTAATGAAAAACTGTTTTTT.